Listed here are 6 T cell receptor beta chains from one sample, sequenced in a study of cytomegalovirus exposure and HLA in healthy donors. Amplification used 60 Vbeta primers and 13 Jbeta primers. The method was immunoSEQ multiplex PCR; TCRdb's version includes in-frame clones alone and lacks a portion of them. The top ten clones hold over 2% of a sample with some 90,000 clones, around 70% of them seen once. The sequenced sample consisted of PBMCs. These receptors originate from a man aged 45-60 years in good health and CMV-seronegative.

This clone was seen only a few times. A much more abundant neighbour one base away suggests this may be a read error. The V gene is TRBV5-6, the J gene TRBJ1-1; D is perhaps TRBD1 (5 bases). Looked up from germline, CDR1 is SGHDT and CDR2 is YYEEEE. Trimming removed 2 bases at V and 1 base at J, with 6 bases between. The CDR3 has 13 amino acids. The CDR3 nucleotides read TGTGCCAGCAGCTTCGGGGGGAACACTGAAGCTTTCTTT. Its translation: CASSFGGNTEAFF.

This clone was seen more than once but under ten times. The genes are TRBV10-3 and TRBJ2-3; possible D gene TRBD1, 8 bases. The V gene lost 6 bases and the J gene lost 1 base, with 11 bases spanning the gap. Germline V gene sequence: CDR1 ENHRY, CDR2 SYGVKD. The CDR3 is 14 residues long. The CDR3 DNA reads as TGTGCCATCAGCACAGGGGGGGGCACAGATACGCAGTATTTT. The encoded protein is CAISTGGGTDTQYF.

This clone turned up a few times. The V gene is TRBV7-2, the J gene TRBJ1-6; D possibly corresponds to TRBD1 (5 bases). Trimming took off 5 bases at V and 8 bases at J, with 19 bases between the two ends. CDR1 is SGHTA and CDR2 is FQGNSA in the germline V gene. The CDR3 has 16 residues. In DNA, the CDR3 is TGTGCCAGCAGCCCAGGGCCCATCTACCATTATTCACCCCTCCACTTT. Protein product: CASSPGPIYHYSPLHF.

This clone was counted a single time. The V gene is TRBV7-9, the J gene TRBJ2-3; TRBD2 matches at 7 bases. CDR1 and CDR2 (germline): SEHNR, FQNEAQ (reference sequence). This CDR3 is built from 16 residues. V shed 1 base, J shed 3 bases, and the junction held 7 bases outside the gene matches. The CDR3 region has the DNA TGTGCCAGCAGCTTAGGGACGGGCGGGAGTACAGATACGCAGTATTTT. This translates into CASSLGTGGSTDTQYF. The whole variable domain, remainder taken from reference TRBV7-9 and TRBJ2-3, is DTGVSQNPRHKITKRGQNVTFRCDPISEHNRLYWYRQTLGQGPEFLTYFQNEAQLEKSRLLSDRFSAERPKGSFSTLEIQRTEQGDSAMYLCASSLGTGGSTDTQYFGPGTRLTVL.

This clone has a handful of counts. The chain recombines TRBV10-1 with TRBJ2-7; 7 bases line up with TRBD1. The germline V gene encodes CDR1 WNHNN and CDR2 SYGVQD (reference sequence). V shed 6 bases, J shed 0 bases, and the junction held 5 bases outside the gene matches. The CDR3 totals 14 residues. This CDR3 is CASSRDSSSYEQYF. CDR3 DNA: TGCGCCAGCAGCCGGGACAGCAGCTCCTACGAGCAGTACTTC.

This clone was counted a single time. V and J are TRBV28 and TRBJ2-5; D remains unclear. Germline CDR1 and CDR2: MDHEN and SYDVKM. The CDR3 covers 11 residues. V was shortened by 7 bases and J by 3 bases, with 6 bases between the two germline ends. The CDR3 bases are TGTGCCAGCAACTCAAAAGAGACCCAGTACTTC. Protein: CASNSKETQYF.